The 9 T cell receptor beta chains below come from one sample, sequenced in a study of OX40 agonist ivuxolimab in advanced cancers. Sequencing was performed with immunoSEQ multiplex PCR; in TCRdb, only in-frame clones are kept and a portion is missing. The sample includes more than 15,000 clones, around 78% seen only once; the top ten take 25% to 30%. The source material was CD4+ or CD8+ T cells sorted from blood, sampled in a trial of the OX40 agonist ivuxolimab. Source of these receptors: an adult with an advanced solid tumor such as melanoma, head and neck, liver or kidney cancer.

The rearrangement links TRBV9 to TRBJ1-1; D remains unclear. The CDR3 contains 15 residues. Trimming cost V 3 bases and J 1 base, with 13 bases left between them. Germline V lookup: CDR1 SGDLS, CDR2 YYNGEE. The CDR3 loop reads CASSAFLQSNTEAFF. The DNA for the CDR3 is TGTGCCAGCAGCGCTTTTTTACAGTCGAACACTGAAGCTTTCTTT.

This clone was observed a handful of times. The rearrangement joins TRBV6-1 to TRBJ1-6; 11 bases are shared with TRBD1. After removal of 6 bases from V and 9 bases from J, the junction contained 7 bases not matched to a gene. This CDR3 comprises 15 residues. Germline values: CDR1 MNHNS, CDR2 SASEGT. DNA of the CDR3: TGTGCCAGCAGCCTGGGGACAGGGGGGTCTTCACCCCTCCACTTT. Translating it yields CASSLGTGGSSPLHF.

This clone turned up a few times. This chain joins TRBV19 and TRBJ2-3, with 7 positions matching TRBD1. Trimming cost V 2 bases and J 2 bases; bases outside gene matches: 1. The CDR3 length is 14 residues. The V gene's germline CDR1 is LNHDA and CDR2 SQIVND (reference sequence). This CDR3 is CASSITGATDTQYF. In DNA, the CDR3 is TGTGCCAGTAGTATAACAGGGGCCACAGATACGCAGTATTTT. The variable domain in full, with the rest retrieved from reference TRBV19 and TRBJ2-3, is DGGITQSPKYLFRKEGQNVTLSCEQNLNHDAMYWYRQDPGQGLRLIYYSQIVNDFQKGDIAEGYSVSREKKESFPLTVTSAQKNPTAFYLCASSITGATDTQYFGPGTRLTVL.

In nucleotides, the CDR3 is TGTGCCAGCAGTGGGTTTTGGCGGGGTAATTCACCCCTCCACTTT. This sequence encodes CASSGFWRGNSPLHF. The chain is built from TRBV2 and TRBJ1-6; D gene ambiguous. V was shortened by 4 bases and J by 6 bases, with 13 bases between the two germline ends. Germline V lookup: CDR1 SNHLY, CDR2 FYNNEI. The length of the CDR3 is 15 residues.

The chain has TRBV25-1 and TRBJ2-5; D is ambiguous. CDR3 length: 14 residues. The germline V and J ends were trimmed by 3 bases and 5 bases, with 13 bases remaining between them. Germline V lookup: CDR1 MGHDK, CDR2 SYGVNS. The CDR3 coding sequence is TGTGCCAGCAGTGATGGTAGGGTAGTGGAGACCCAGTACTTC. Translation gives CASSDGRVVETQYF.

This clone occurred once. The chain uses TRBV27 and TRBJ1-2; D possibly corresponds to TRBD1 (5 bases). Looked up from germline, CDR1 is MNHEY and CDR2 is SMNVEV (reference sequence). CDR3 length: 13 residues. V lost 6 bases and J 8 bases, leaving 16 bases between the germline ends. CDR3 loop: CASSPSGVYGYTF. CDR3 in DNA: TGTGCCAGCAGCCCCTCGGGGGTCTACGGCTACACCTTC.

There are a few counts of this clone. The rearrangement joins TRBV20-1 to TRBJ2-7; possibly TRBD1 for D (5 bases). Germline CDR1 and CDR2: DFQATT and SNEGSKA (reference sequence). V lost 3 bases to trimming and J lost 5 bases, with 8 bases between them. The CDR3 contains 11 residues. CDR3 in DNA: TGCAGTGCTAGCCTCAGGGACGAGCAGTACTTC. Its protein product is CSASLRDEQYF.

The rearrangement links TRBV27 to TRBJ2-7; D possibly corresponds to TRBD1 (5 bases). CDR1 is MNHEY and CDR2 is SMNVEV in the germline V gene (reference sequence). The CDR3 has 13 amino acids. Trimming cost V 7 bases and J 6 bases, with 16 bases left between them. DNA of the CDR3: TGTGCCAGCACCTCCCTAGGGGTTGGCGAGCAGTACTTC. The encoded protein is CASTSLGVGEQYF.

This clone appeared a single time. This chain's CDR3 is CASSPPGPDGGNTIYF. In nucleotides, the CDR3 is TGTGCCAGTTCTCCTCCGGGTCCCGACGGTGGAAACACCATATATTTT. The chain joins TRBV19 to TRBJ1-3, with D unresolved. The V end lost 8 bases, the J end lost 3 bases, and 20 bases lay between the germline ends. Germline V CDR1 and CDR2: LNHDA, SQIVND (reference sequence). CDR3 length: 16 amino acids.